This T cell receptor (beta chain) was sequenced in a study of cytomegalovirus exposure and HLA in healthy donors. The overall study: Researchers previously reported finding 90 million to 130 million unique TCR beta sequences from about 179 million T cells. Researchers found that about 82% of over 350 genotyped donors fell within the Caucasian-associated ancestry cluster.

Study-level findings and limits: TCR sequences were mostly rare, though some public TCRs occurred in many donors.

About this clone itself: As yet, its antigen is unknown.

Trimming cost V 5 bases and J 4 bases, with 9 bases left between them. The germline gives CDR1 SNHLY, CDR2 FYNNEI. The CDR3 has 13 amino acids. Vbeta (60) and Jbeta (13) primers were used in the PCR. Clones were read by immunoSEQ multiplex PCR, and TCRdb kept only the in-frame ones, dropping some. The sample includes 250,000 or so clones, approximately 80% of them seen just once. This clonotype originated in a woman aged 55-70 years in good health and CMV-seropositive. Sequencing was done on a sample of PBMCs. The chain joins TRBV2 to TRBJ1-5; D is uncertain. The CDR3 is CASSSYSNQPQHF. As DNA, the CDR3 is TGTGCCAGCAGTTCATACTCGAATCAGCCCCAGCATTTT.